A selection of T cell receptor beta chains follows, all from one sample in a study of cytomegalovirus exposure and HLA in healthy donors. Some clones are missing from TCRdb's copy, which holds only in-frame ones; the method was immunoSEQ multiplex PCR. The table lists about 100,000 clones, approximately 79% of them singletons. The sequenced material came from PBMCs. These receptors originate from a man in his 60s in good health and CMV-seropositive. The CDR3 runs from the conserved cysteine through the conserved F or W. A D gene is named only where the DNA matches it firmly. Size is stated for part of the rows, as once, few or many counts, or as a class when the clone is expanded.

D gene	clone size	J gene	V gene	CDR3 DNA	CDR3 protein
NA	NA	TRBJ1-6	TRBV5-4	TGTGCCAGCAGCTCCGACAGGATAGGGCCACCCCTCCACTTT	CASSSDRIGPPLHF
NA	once	TRBJ1-1	TRBV7-6	TGTGCCAGCAGAGCGGACAGTAACACTGAAGCTTTCTTT	CASRADSNTEAFF
TRBD2	NA	TRBJ2-7	TRBV4-3	TGCGCCAGCAGCCATGGCGGCGGGGGATACGAGCAGTACTTC	CASSHGGGGYEQYF
NA	NA	TRBJ2-1	TRBV6-6	TGTGCCAGCACGCCCCAGCGTTCTTCGTTCGACAATGAGCAGTTCTTC	CASTPQRSSFDNEQFF
NA	few	TRBJ2-7	TRBV5-4	TGTGCCAGCAGCCAATCTCAAGGCAGGTCCTACGAGCAGTACTTC	CASSQSQGRSYEQYF
TRBD2	NA	TRBJ2-7	TRBV19	TGTGCCAGTAGTTCTCCCGTGCGGGGGGCGTTCTACGAGCAGTACTTC	CASSSPVRGAFYEQYF
NA	NA	TRBJ2-1	TRBV9	TGTGCCAGCAGCGTAGGGCCAGGGGACGGTTATGAGCAGTTCTTC	CASSVGPGDGYEQFF
NA	NA	TRBJ1-3	TRBV28	TGTGCCAGCATGGTCACGCCCAGGGGAAACACCATATATTTT	CASMVTPRGNTIYF
NA	few	TRBJ1-2	TRBV7-9	TGTGCCAGCAGCGCGACAGGTATCAATGGCTACACCTTC	CASSATGINGYTF
NA	NA	TRBJ2-5	TRBV5-1	TGCGCCAGCAGCTTGGTAGAGAACTACCAAGAGACCCAGTACTTC	CASSLVENYQETQYF
TRBD1	NA	TRBJ1-1	TRBV7-8	TGTGCCAGCAGCTTAGGGACCCAGACAGGGGCTGAAGCTTTCTTT	CASSLGTQTGAEAFF
NA	once	TRBJ1-4	TRBV5-1	TGCGCCAGCAGCCTGGGCCTTCCGGTTGAAAAACTGTTTTTT	CASSLGLPVEKLFF
TRBD2	NA	TRBJ2-3	TRBV19	TGTGCCAGTAGTATAGGGCAGCGGGGGGGTTCAGATACGCAGTATTTT	CASSIGQRGGSDTQYF
TRBD1	NA	TRBJ1-1	TRBV28	TGTGCCAGCAGTTCCTCGGGACAGGGGGTTAACACTGAAGCTTTCTTT	CASSSSGQGVNTEAFF
NA	NA	TRBJ2-7	TRBV6-6	TGTGCCAGCAGTTCGTGGACAGCCGAGCAGTACTTC	CASSSWTAEQYF
NA	NA	TRBJ2-7	TRBV11-2	TGTGCCAGCAGCTTAGGCCCCGGTTCCTACGAGCAGTACTTC	CASSLGPGSYEQYF
TRBD2	few	TRBJ2-1	TRBV30	TGTGCCTGGAGTCTAACTCGGACTAGCGGGGGGAATGAGCAGTTCTTC	CAWSLTRTSGGNEQFF
TRBD1	NA	TRBJ2-7	TRBV10-1	TGCGCCAACTTACCTTCGACAGGGGGGTACGAGCAGTACTTC	CANLPSTGGYEQYF
TRBD1	once	TRBJ1-1	TRBV19	TGTGCCAGTAGGGAGAGGGACAGGGTGAACACTGAAGCTTTCTTT	CASRERDRVNTEAFF
TRBD1	NA	TRBJ1-6	TRBV6-4	TGTGCCAGCAGTGAATTCCCCGCGGACAGGGGTTATCCCCTCCACTTT	CASSEFPADRGYPLHF
NA	NA	TRBJ2-1	TRBV10-2	TGCGCCAGCTCAATCGGGGTCCCCGGGAATGAGCAGTTCTTC	CASSIGVPGNEQFF
TRBD1	NA	TRBJ2-5	TRBV5-1	TGCGCCAGCAGCTTGGGACAGGGGAGGATAGAGACCCAGTACTTC	CASSLGQGRIETQYF